This TCR beta chain is drawn from a study of blood T cells in healthy people across ages. Study-level findings and limits: Not knowing donor CMV status may have confounded expanded clonotype changes.

Through a sample-barcoded 5' primer and a J-beta primer mix, a second PCR was run for 7 to 11 cycles. Each CDR3 protein is one row after TCRdb ran MiXCR on the 5' RACE reads. Of hundreds of thousands of distinct CDR3 sequences in the sample, around 50% are singletons; the top ten hold less than 15%. This clonotype was observed a few times. Its specificity is unknown. V was shortened by 3 bases and J by 6 bases, with 12 bases between the two germline ends. The CDR3 totals 13 residues. Germline V CDR1 and CDR2: SGHTA, FQGNSA. The chain uses TRBV7-2 and TRBJ2-7; D might be TRBD1 (6 bases). The receptor was isolated from a woman aged 80 or over in good health. Sequenced sample: blood. The CDR3 reads CASSLGQEGEQYF. The DNA of the CDR3 is TGTGCCAGCAGCTTGGGACAAGAGGGCGAGCAGTACTTC.